This TCR delta chain was retrieved from a study of gamma-delta T cells after stem cell transplantation. There are a few counts of this clone. It differs at one base from a far larger clone, so likely a read error. This same CDR3 is encoded by further DNA sequences in the sample. CDR3 length: 19 residues. V lost 6 bases and J lost 2, with 30 bases in between. The germline CDR1 and CDR2 sequences are GEAIGNYY and EKD. TCRdb re-called the RT-PCR reads through CATT. The profile shows thousands of delta-chain clones, roughly 1.2% of them singletons. V is TRDV2 and J is TRDJ1; possible D gene TRDD3, 5 bases. The sample comprised gamma-delta T cells. This TCR was sampled from a human donor. It is not recorded whose cells these are; they may come from a transplant donor. The CDR3 protein is CACSALDTAALHPTDKLIF. As DNA, the CDR3 is TGTGCCTGTTCCGCGCTAGATACTGCAGCTCTGCACCCAACCGATAAACTCATCTTT.